Below, 13 T cell receptor beta chains from the same sample are listed, as sequenced in a study of CD8 T cells in Susac syndrome. Random hexamers were used to reverse transcribe roughly 0.45 to 1 ug of RNA. TCRdb called the immunoSEQ multiplex PCR reads again in MiXCR, with one record for every CDR3 protein. The table has about 190,000 distinct CDR3 sequences, under 95% seen once. Sequencing used CD4+ T cells from PBMCs. Receptors originate from a human donor in good health.

CDR3 DNA: TGCAGCGCCGGGACAGGGGCCGGCTACACCTTC. Translated, it gives CSAGTGAGYTF. The V call is TRBV29-1, the J call TRBJ1-2, with 10 bases that match TRBD1. After removal of 7 bases from V and 8 bases from J, the junction contained 4 bases not matched to a gene. Germline lookup yields CDR1 SQVTM and CDR2 ANQGSEA. The CDR3 has 11 residues.

This chain uses TRBV27 with TRBJ1-2; a weak D match, TRBD1 (5 bases). V lost 7 bases and J lost 7, with 16 bases in between. There are 13 residues in the CDR3. Germline lookup yields CDR1 MNHEY and CDR2 SMNVEV (reference sequence). CDR3 bases: TGTGCCAGCACACCCGGGGGTTCGAGTGGCTACACCTTC. Translation: CASTPGGSSGYTF.

This clonotype came up a few times. This chain connects TRBV7-2 to TRBJ2-6; TRBD1 might be the D (6 bases). The ends were cut back, 3 bases at V and 0 bases at J, with 15 bases in the middle. CDR1 is SGHTA and CDR2 is FQGNSA in the germline V gene. This CDR3 has 18 residues. Here the CDR3 reads CASSLGDRTSSGANVLTF. The CDR3 bases are TGTGCCAGCAGCTTGGGTGACAGGACAAGCTCTGGGGCCAACGTCCTGACTTTC.

This chain uses TRBV12-3 or TRBV12-4 with TRBJ2-3; tentative D call: TRBD2 (6 bases). V gave up 6 bases and J gave up 0 bases, with 19 bases separating them. This CDR3 is 17 amino acids long. This CDR3 is CASSPSIAGYSTDTQYF. The CDR3 region has the DNA TGTGCCAGCAGCCCCTCAATTGCGGGGTATAGCACAGATACGCAGTATTTT.

This rearrangement joins TRBV20-1 to TRBJ1-1; no clear D gene. The CDR3 runs to 13 residues. Germline CDR1 reads DFQATT; CDR2 reads SNEGSKA (reference sequence). CDR3 bases: TGCAGGCCCGCGGGTGGGAAGAACACTGAAGCTTTCTTT. Protein product: CRPAGGKNTEAFF.

This clonotype has only one observation. V usage is TRBV6-5 and J usage is TRBJ1-1; D unresolved. V gave up 6 bases and J gave up 0 bases, with 11 bases separating them. The CDR3 has 14 amino acids. Germline V gene sequence: CDR1 MNHEY, CDR2 SVGAGI. This CDR3 reads CASSPKLMNTEAFF. CDR3 DNA: TGTGCCAGCAGCCCCAAGTTAATGAACACTGAAGCTTTCTTT.

This chain joins TRBV7-2 and TRBJ1-2; D gene unclear. Trimming pared 6 bases from V and 8 bases from J, leaving 13 bases between. The CDR3 has 12 amino acids. CDR1 and CDR2 from the germline V gene are SGHTA and FQGNSA. CDR3 sequence reads: CASREGSGGYTF. For the CDR3, the DNA is TGTGCCAGCAGGGAGGGTTCGGGAGGCTACACCTTC.

This chain links TRBV29-1 with TRBJ2-7; TRBD2 matches 7 bases. Germline V lookup: CDR1 SQVTM, CDR2 ANQGSEA. J lost 7 bases, V lost 0 bases, and 9 bases had no gene match. The CDR3 spans 14 residues. CDR3 DNA sequence: TGCAGCGTTGAAGATAGACCTCCGCGGGGGGAGCAGTACTTC. Residues: CSVEDRPPRGEQYF.

The chain carries TRBV7-2 and TRBJ1-2; possible D gene TRBD1, 5 bases. Looked up from germline, CDR1 is SGHTA and CDR2 is FQGNSA. The CDR3 runs 15 residues. The V end was cut by 1 base, the J end by 2 bases, with 11 bases between. Here the CDR3 DNA reads TGTGCCAGCAGCTTAGTTGGGACGCAGAACTATGGCTACACCTTC. Its translation is CASSLVGTQNYGYTF.

This chain links TRBV14 with TRBJ2-2; D gene ambiguous. The germline V and J ends were trimmed by 1 base and 6 bases, with 9 bases remaining between them. The CDR3 totals 14 residues. From germline, CDR1 is SGHDN and CDR2 FVKESK. The CDR3 spells CASSQGTLAGELFF. CDR3 in DNA: TGTGCCAGCAGCCAAGGGACCCTCGCCGGGGAGCTGTTTTTT.

The chain employs TRBV19 and TRBJ2-2; D call uncertain. Germline V lookup: CDR1 LNHDA, CDR2 SQIVND (reference sequence). CDR3 length equals 13 residues. V dropped 4 bases and J dropped 2 bases, with 5 bases sitting between them. This CDR3 reads CASSTQNTGELFF. CDR3 nucleotides: TGTGCCAGTAGTACCCAAAACACCGGGGAGCTGTTTTTT.

The chain joins TRBV2 to TRBJ2-7; D is tentatively TRBD1 or TRBD2 (6 bases each). CDR3 size: 13 residues. Per the germline V gene, CDR1 is SNHLY and CDR2 is FYNNEI. With 5 bases removed from V and 3 bases from J, the gap between germline ends came to 11 bases. The CDR3 region has the DNA TGTGCCAGCAGTCGGGGGCAACTCTACGAGCAGTACGTC. This codes for CASSRGQLYEQYV.

The chain has TRBV5-1 and TRBJ1-6; D remains unclear. In germline, CDR1 is SGHRS, CDR2 YFSETQ. The V and J ends lost 1 base and 8 bases respectively, with 13 bases between them. The CDR3 runs 15 residues. CDR3 bases: TGCGCCAGCAGCTTGTCTTGGAGGATCGATTCACCCCTCCACTTT. Residues: CASSLSWRIDSPLHF.